This TCR beta chain originates from a study of neoadjuvant nivolumab and ipilimumab in lung cancer. Study background: Nivolumab 3 mg/kg was given days 1, 15 and 29, plus ipilimumab 1 mg/kg day 1 in combination. Study results and caveats: TCR richness and clonality were higher in tumors than adjacent uninvolved lung. Resected-tumor TCR richness correlated positively with pretherapy blood richness. TCR sequencing covered a small number of samples.

Generated by immunoSEQ multiplex PCR, the TCRdb table keeps only in-frame clones and is missing some. The sample records approximately 29,000 clones, 90% being singletons. Concerning this clone: Its cognate antigen is unknown.

Germline loops: CDR1 SGHNT, CDR2 YYREEE (reference sequence). The CDR3 sequence is 13 residues long. V shed 4 bases and J shed 2 bases, with 7 bases lying between them. This TCR came from an adult with non-small cell lung cancer. The sample here was peripheral blood, taken after neoadjuvant nivolumab, alone or with ipilimumab, at or shortly before surgery. V is TRBV5-4 and J is TRBJ2-1; D remains ambiguous. The CDR3 DNA sequence: TGTGCCAGCAGCGATGGGACCTACAATGAGCAGTTCTTC. It is translated as CASSDGTYNEQFF.